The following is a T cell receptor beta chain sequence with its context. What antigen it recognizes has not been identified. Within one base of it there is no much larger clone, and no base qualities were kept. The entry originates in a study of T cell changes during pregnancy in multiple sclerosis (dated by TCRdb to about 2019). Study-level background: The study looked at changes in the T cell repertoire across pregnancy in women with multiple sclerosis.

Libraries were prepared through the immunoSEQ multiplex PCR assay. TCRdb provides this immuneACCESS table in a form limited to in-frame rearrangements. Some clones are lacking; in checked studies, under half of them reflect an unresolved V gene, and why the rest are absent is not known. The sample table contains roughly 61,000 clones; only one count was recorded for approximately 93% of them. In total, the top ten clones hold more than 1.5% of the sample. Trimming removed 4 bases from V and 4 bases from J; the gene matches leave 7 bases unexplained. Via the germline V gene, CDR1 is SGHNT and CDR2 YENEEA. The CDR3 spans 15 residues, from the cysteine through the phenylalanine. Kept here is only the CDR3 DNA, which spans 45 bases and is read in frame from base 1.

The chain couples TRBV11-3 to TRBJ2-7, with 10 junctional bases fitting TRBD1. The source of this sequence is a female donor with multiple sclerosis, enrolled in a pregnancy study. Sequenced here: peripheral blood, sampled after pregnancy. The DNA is TGTGCCAGCAGCTACCGGACAGGGGGGTGGTACGAGCAGTACTTC. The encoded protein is CASSYRTGGWYEQYF. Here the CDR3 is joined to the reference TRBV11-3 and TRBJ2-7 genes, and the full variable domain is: EAGVVQSPRYKIIEKKQPVAFWCNPISGHNTLYWYLQNLGQGPELLIRYENEEAVDDSQLPKDRFSAERLKGVDSTLKIQPAELGDSAVYLCASSYRTGGWYEQYFGPGTRLTVT.